Listed here are 18 T cell receptor beta chains from one sample, sequenced in a study of cytomegalovirus exposure and HLA in healthy donors. Use of 60 Vbeta and 13 Jbeta primers characterized the PCR. Only in-frame clones appear in the TCRdb table, and some are missing; sequencing was by immunoSEQ multiplex PCR. The sample lists roughly 100,000 clones, about 85% occurring once. The sample taken for sequencing was PBMCs. These receptors all come from a female donor in good health and CMV-seropositive.

This chain uses TRBV19 with TRBJ2-7, with 10 bases matching TRBD1. After removal of 4 bases from V and 4 bases from J, the junction contained 4 bases not matched to a gene. The germline CDR1 and CDR2 sequences are LNHDA and SQIVND (reference sequence). The length of the CDR3 is 14 residues. The CDR3 is CASSTGQGNYEQYF. CDR3 coding DNA: TGTGCCAGTAGTACGGGACAGGGGAATTACGAGCAGTACTTC.

The chain recombines TRBV7-3 with TRBJ2-2; D is ambiguous. This CDR3 has 13 residues. V shed 1 base and J shed 8 bases, with 8 bases lying between them. Germline V CDR1 and CDR2: SGHTA, FQGTGA. The CDR3 DNA follows: TGTGCCAGCAGCTTAAACCGCGGAGGGGAGCTGTTTTTT. Translation gives CASSLNRGGELFF. The full variable domain, completed using reference TRBV7-3 and TRBJ2-2, is GAGVSQTPSNKVTEKGKYVELRCDPISGHTALYWYRQSLGQGPEFLIYFQGTGAADDSGLPNDRFFAVRPEGSVSTLKIQRTERGDSAVYLCASSLNRGGELFFGEGSRLTVL.

The J gene is TRBJ1-3, the V gene TRBV4-1; tentatively, D is TRBD1 (5 bases). The ends were cut back, 2 bases at V and 9 bases at J, with 20 bases in the middle. In germline, CDR1 is MGHRA, CDR2 YSYEKL. The CDR3 has 16 amino acids. The CDR3 is CASSQPLAGGGGTIYF. The CDR3 DNA is TGCGCCAGCAGCCAACCGTTGGCCGGCGGGGGGGGCACCATATATTTT.

The chain employs TRBV28 and TRBJ2-7; 9 bases are a match to TRBD2. The CDR3 contains 15 residues. Germline CDR1 and CDR2: MDHEN and SYDVKM. With V trimmed by 2 bases and J by 4 bases, 6 bases remained unmatched. Here the CDR3 reads CASSLAGGPSYEQYF. As DNA, the CDR3 is TGTGCCAGCAGTTTAGCGGGAGGGCCCAGTTACGAGCAGTACTTC.

Notes on this clone: Other DNA sequences in the sample encode the same CDR3. The chain is built from TRBV29-1 and TRBJ2-3, with 14 bases matching TRBD2. Trimming cost V 3 bases and J 10 bases; bases outside gene matches: 12. From germline, CDR1 is SQVTM and CDR2 ANQGSEA. The CDR3 is 16 amino acids. CDR3 DNA sequence: TGCAGCGTTGATGTCCGGACTAGCGGGGGGTCCGGGGCGCAGTATTTT. It codes for CSVDVRTSGGSGAQYF.

The J gene is TRBJ1-1, the V gene TRBV10-2; TRBD1 might be the D (6 bases). This CDR3 spans 13 amino acids. V gave up 7 bases and J gave up 1 base, with 10 bases separating them. CDR1 and CDR2 from the germline V gene are WSHSY and SAAADI. CDR3 sequence (DNA): TGCGCCAGCATGGTAGGGGGGAACACTGAAGCTTTCTTT. Protein: CASMVGGNTEAFF.

The chain employs TRBV5-1 and TRBJ2-7; D possibly corresponds to TRBD1 (5 bases). The V end was cut by 2 bases, the J end by 1 base, with 16 bases between. Germline-derived CDR1 and CDR2 are SGHRS and YFSETQ. CDR3 size: 16 residues. The CDR3 is CASSLLGQGPSYEQYF. The DNA of the CDR3 is TGCGCCAGCAGCTTATTAGGGCAGGGCCCGTCCTACGAGCAGTACTTC.

V is TRBV2 and J is TRBJ1-4; 10 bases agree with TRBD1. V shed 4 bases, J shed 10 bases, and the junction held 9 bases outside the gene matches. Germline CDR1 is SNHLY and CDR2 is FYNNEI. The length of the CDR3 is 15 residues. This CDR3 is CASSAGQGNVGKLFF. CDR3 bases: TGTGCCAGCAGTGCGGGACAGGGGAATGTCGGAAAACTGTTTTTT.

The chain combines TRBV2 with TRBJ2-2, with D maybe TRBD2 (5 bases). The CDR3 has 12 residues. The germline V gene has CDR1 SNHLY and CDR2 FYNNEI. The V gene lost 8 bases and the J gene lost 9 bases, with 13 bases spanning the gap. The CDR3 sequence: CASGGLVWELFF. The CDR3 bases are TGTGCCAGCGGAGGTTTGGTATGGGAGCTGTTTTTT.

The V call is TRBV28, the J call TRBJ2-7; 8 nucleotides align to TRBD2. Germline CDR1 MDHEN, CDR2 SYDVKM. The CDR3 extends over 14 amino acids. V shed 6 bases and J 4 bases; nucleotides not matched to a gene: 8. CDR3 protein: CASRTGTSVYEQYF. For the CDR3, the DNA is TGTGCCAGCAGAACCGGGACTAGTGTATACGAGCAGTACTTC.

CDR3 in DNA: TGTGCCAGCAGTAACCCGCGGGAGGAGGGGTATGGCTACACCTTC. Translation gives CASSNPREEGYGYTF. The chain is built from TRBV6-1 and TRBJ1-2, with a possible D match to TRBD1 (5 bases). The CDR3 is made up of 15 amino acids. Trimming stripped 5 bases from V and 5 bases from J, with 18 bases between. CDR1 MNHNS and CDR2 SASEGT come from the germline V gene.

This chain links TRBV5-6 with TRBJ2-5; 12 bases are a match to TRBD1. The J call may be mistaken, given a closer DNA end match to TRBJ2-7. CDR3 length equals 17 residues. Germline V gene lookup returns CDR1 SGHDT and CDR2 YYEEEE. CDR3 sequence reads: CASSLGDRGRLRGEQYF. The CDR3 DNA sequence: TGTGCCAGCAGCCTGGGGGACAGGGGGCGCCTTAGAGGCGAGCAGTACTTC.

The chain employs TRBV6-1 and TRBJ2-4; 7 bases line up with TRBD1. V shed 7 bases, J shed 7 bases, and the junction held 10 bases outside the gene matches. This CDR3 comprises 14 residues. CDR1 is MNHNS and CDR2 is SASEGT in the germline V gene. The DNA of the CDR3 is TGTGCCAGCACCGAACAGGGGATTTGGAACATTCAGTACTTC. Translation gives CASTEQGIWNIQYF.

The CDR3 loop is CATLTGGQGGYEQYF. CDR3 DNA: TGTGCCACCTTGACTGGGGGACAGGGGGGTTATGAGCAGTACTTC. This chain joins TRBV10-3 and TRBJ2-7, with 11 bases aligning to TRBD1. Germline values: CDR1 ENHRY, CDR2 SYGVKD. V shed 10 bases, J shed 7 bases, and the junction held 15 bases outside the gene matches. There are 15 residues in the CDR3.

This sequence joins TRBV5-1 and TRBJ2-7; D is unresolved. Between the trimmed V and J ends, which lost 4 bases and 3 bases, there was a span of 11 bases. The CDR3 sequence is 13 residues long. Germline V lookup: CDR1 SGHRS, CDR2 YFSETQ. Written as DNA, the CDR3 is TGCGCCAGCAGCATAGACTCTAACTACGAGCAGTACTTC. Translating it yields CASSIDSNYEQYF.

The CDR3 loop reads CASSPSASGRAYEQFF. The CDR3, as DNA: TGCGCCAGCAGCCCGTCGGCTAGCGGGAGGGCCTATGAGCAGTTCTTC. The V and J genes are TRBV5-1 and TRBJ2-1; 12 bases line up with TRBD2. V lost 4 bases to trimming and J lost 8 bases; unmatched junction nucleotides: 10. Germline CDR1 SGHRS, CDR2 YFSETQ. The CDR3 is made up of 16 amino acids.

The chain uses TRBV9 and TRBJ2-1, with 13 positions matching TRBD2. Germline V gene data show CDR1 as SGDLS and CDR2 as YYNGEE. V shed 3 bases and J 6 bases; nucleotides not matched to a gene: 3. The CDR3 contains 15 residues. Written as DNA, the CDR3 is TGTGCCAGCAGCGCCGGACTAGCGGGGGTCAATGAGCAGTTCTTC. It translates to CASSAGLAGVNEQFF.

In nucleotides, the CDR3 is TGTGCCAGCAGCTTAGATTCCGTAGGACAGAGCGCCAATGAGCAGTTCTTC. Translating gives CASSLDSVGQSANEQFF. This chain joins TRBV11-3 and TRBJ2-1; possibly TRBD1 for D (6 bases). Trimming took off 0 bases at V and 6 bases at J, with 18 bases between the two ends. The CDR3 is 17 amino acids. Germline V gene lookup returns CDR1 SGHNT and CDR2 YENEEA.